This T cell receptor (beta chain) was found in a study of sequential checkpoint blockade in melanoma. Study details: Both treatment sequences were followed by maintenance nivolumab.

The table came from immunoSEQ multiplex PCR; TCRdb's copy has only in-frame clones and leaves some out. The table lists some 17,000 clones, roughly two thirds of them singletons, with over 9.5% in the top ten. Treatment: randomized to nivolumab then ipilimumab (arm A) or the reverse (arm B). None of the patients previously received DNA-damaging chemotherapy. The V end was cut by 2 bases, the J end by 5 bases, with 14 bases between. CDR3 length: 14 residues. Per the germline V gene, CDR1 is SGDLS and CDR2 is YYNGEE. The rearrangement links TRBV9 to TRBJ2-7; D is possibly TRBD1 (6 bases). This TCR came from a human donor with melanoma. The sample consisted of CD8+ T cells sorted from blood (inferred from file names), taken from a patient given nivolumab and ipilimumab in sequence. This CDR3 is CASSVDDRNDEQYF. CDR3 DNA: TGTGCCAGCAGCGTCGACGACAGGAACGACGAGCAGTACTTC.